Each of the 2 T cell receptor beta chains below was sequenced from the same sample in a study of blood T cell repertoires in COVID-19. Produced via immunoSEQ multiplex PCR; TCRdb's table is partial and in-frame only. This sample has about 480,000 clones; approximately 87% occur once, and the top ten carry 1.5% to 2%. Sequenced sample: PBMCs or T cells enriched from blood (not recorded which). Receptor source: a woman aged 40 to 50 who had recovered from COVID-19.

The chain uses TRBV19 and TRBJ2-3; 8 nucleotides line up with TRBD2. CDR1 is LNHDA, CDR2 SQIVND, per germline (reference sequence). The CDR3 totals 17 residues. The ends lost 1 base at V and 4 bases at J; junction bases unmatched: 10. Here the CDR3 DNA reads TGTGCCAGTAGTATAGTGAGCCGACTAGCGCTCCCAGATACGCAGTATTTT. Its translation is CASSIVSRLALPDTQYF.

The CDR3 sequence: CASRSSGRRDTQYF. In DNA, the CDR3 is TGCGCCAGCAGGTCGAGCGGGAGAAGAGATACGCAGTATTTT. This rearrangement joins TRBV10-1 to TRBJ2-3; 8 bases align to TRBD2. The V and J ends lost 6 bases and 5 bases, in that order; junction bases with no gene match: 7. This CDR3 spans 14 amino acids. Looked up from germline, CDR1 is WNHNN and CDR2 is SYGVQD (reference sequence).